Each of the 29 T cell receptor beta chains below was sequenced from the same sample in a study of blood T cell repertoires in COVID-19. TCRdb's table, derived via immunoSEQ multiplex PCR, lists solely in-frame clones and lacks some. The data hold 60,000 to 75,000 clones, with roughly 89% observed a single time. Source material: peripheral blood. These receptors all come from a man aged 25 to 40 with acute or convalescent COVID-19.

The rearrangement uses TRBV18 and TRBJ1-1; D unresolved. Germline V lookup: CDR1 KGHSH, CDR2 LQKENI. The CDR3 runs to 14 residues. Deletions cut 1 base from V and 1 base from J, with 7 bases between. The CDR3 coding sequence is TGTGCCAGCTCACCACAACCAGGGAACACTGAAGCTTTCTTT. It specifies CASSPQPGNTEAFF.

The chain carries TRBV7-2 and TRBJ2-7, with 10 bases matching TRBD2. Per the germline V gene, CDR1 is SGHTA and CDR2 is FQGNSA. The length of the CDR3 is 16 residues. V was pared by 3 bases and J by 4 bases, with 9 bases of the junction left unmatched. The CDR3 spells CASSFRTSGIFYEQYF. For the CDR3, the DNA is TGTGCCAGCAGCTTTCGGACTAGCGGAATTTTTTACGAGCAGTACTTC. Filled out from reference TRBV7-2 and TRBJ2-7, the complete variable domain reads GAGVSQSPSNKVTEKGKDVELRCDPISGHTALYWYRQSLGQGLEFLIYFQGNSAPDKSGLPSDRFSAERTGGSVSTLTIQRTQQEDSAVYLCASSFRTSGIFYEQYFGPGTRLTVT.

In this sample, this clone turned up a few times. The DNA for the CDR3 is TGTGCCAGCAGCCAAACCCATTTCTCGACAGGGAAGGTGAACACTGAAGCTTTCTTT. Protein: CASSQTHFSTGKVNTEAFF. The gene calls are TRBV3-1 (or the pseudogene TRBV3-2) and TRBJ1-1; TRBD1 aligns across 7 bases. V lost 2 bases and J lost 0; bases outside the gene matches: 15. This CDR3 spans 19 amino acids. Germline V gene data show CDR1 as LGHDT and CDR2 as YNNKEL (reference sequence).

This clone was observed once. The gene calls are TRBV12-5 and TRBJ2-1, with 8 bases aligning to TRBD2. Germline V lookup: CDR1 LGHNT, CDR2 FRNRAP. This CDR3 has 15 residues. V lost 0 bases to trimming and J lost 8 bases; unmatched junction nucleotides: 6. CDR3 DNA sequence: TGTGCTAGTGGTTTGGTCCTAGCGGGCATCTATGAGCAGTTCTTC. Residues: CASGLVLAGIYEQFF.

This chain uses TRBV19 with TRBJ1-2, with 7 bases identical to TRBD1. The trim removed 3 bases at V and 6 bases at J, leaving 13 bases unmatched. The CDR3 has 16 residues. In germline, CDR1 is LNHDA, CDR2 SQIVND (reference sequence). CDR3 in DNA: TGTGCCAGTAGTATCACTCCCTCCGACAGGGTGCATGGCTACACCTTC. Its protein is CASSITPSDRVHGYTF.

This clone showed up just a few times. V gene TRBV27 combines with J gene TRBJ1-5; no definite D call. The V gene lost 4 bases and the J gene lost 6 bases, with 7 bases spanning the gap. The germline V gene has CDR1 MNHEY and CDR2 SMNVEV (reference sequence). The CDR3 extends over 12 amino acids. The DNA for the CDR3 is TGTGCCAGCAGTTCCCCCGGTCAGCCCCAGCATTTT. Translation: CASSSPGQPQHF.

The J gene is TRBJ1-2, the V gene TRBV3-1 (or the pseudogene TRBV3-2), with D possibly matching TRBD1 (6 bases). V lost 8 bases, J lost 4 bases, and 23 bases lay in between. There are 16 residues in the CDR3. In germline, CDR1 is LGHDT, CDR2 YNNKEL (reference sequence). CDR3 bases: TGTGCCAGCCGCCCGATTCTCGACAGGACCTTCTATGGCTACACCTTC. Residues: CASRPILDRTFYGYTF.

The chain joins TRBV19 to TRBJ1-1, with 7 bases fitting TRBD1. There are 15 residues in the CDR3. After removal of 5 bases from V and 1 base from J, the junction contained 7 bases not matched to a gene. Germline assignment: CDR1 LNHDA and CDR2 SQIVND (reference sequence). In nucleotides, the CDR3 is TGTGCCAGTAGTGGGCGGACAGGATCGAACACTGAAGCTTTCTTT. Residues: CASSGRTGSNTEAFF.

The J gene is TRBJ1-1, the V gene TRBV4-2, with 10 bases identical to TRBD1. The V and J ends lost 4 bases and 1 base, in that order; junction bases with no gene match: 6. The CDR3 has 16 residues. Germline values: CDR1 LGHNA, CDR2 YNFKEQ. The CDR3 reads CASSLDRGRKNTEAFF. The CDR3 nucleotides read TGTGCCAGCAGCCTCGACAGGGGGCGAAAGAACACTGAAGCTTTCTTT.

This clone was counted only a few times. J is TRBJ2-5 and V is TRBV4-2; 8 nucleotides agree with TRBD2. V was clipped by 0 bases and J by 5 bases; unmatched bases: 8. The CDR3 spans 16 residues. Germline CDR1 LGHNA, CDR2 YNFKEQ. The chain's CDR3 is CASSQERSGRQETQYF. CDR3 nucleotides: TGTGCCAGCAGCCAAGAGCGGAGCGGGAGACAGGAGACCCAGTACTTC.

This clone was detected once. The chain uses TRBV25-1 and TRBJ2-7; D not certain. Germline V gene data show CDR1 as MGHDK and CDR2 as SYGVNS. Trimming removed 3 bases from V and 2 bases from J, with 8 bases in between. The CDR3 consists of 13 residues. CDR3 bases: TGTGCCAGCAGTGATTGGAGAACCTACGAGCAGTACTTC. As protein: CASSDWRTYEQYF.

This clone was recorded only once. The gene calls are TRBV9 and TRBJ2-3; no clear D. Germline CDR1 and CDR2: SGDLS and YYNGEE. The CDR3 is 12 residues long. The germline V and J ends were trimmed by 0 bases and 8 bases, with 7 bases remaining between them. The CDR3 reads CASSVGGVTQYF. For the CDR3, the DNA is TGTGCCAGCAGCGTAGGAGGTGTTACGCAGTATTTT.

The chain has TRBV9 and TRBJ2-3; D is unresolved. The CDR3 sequence is 12 residues long. V was shortened by 4 bases and J by 2 bases, with 5 bases between the two germline ends. The V gene's germline CDR1 is SGDLS and CDR2 YYNGEE. The CDR3 nucleotides are TGTGCCAGCAGCTCACACACAGATACGCAGTATTTT. Translated, it gives CASSSHTDTQYF.

The CDR3 loop reads CASKDRDNSPLHF. Here the CDR3 DNA reads TGTGCCAGTAAGGACAGGGATAATTCACCCCTCCACTTT. V is TRBV19 and J is TRBJ1-6; 8 bases are a match to TRBD1. The germline gives CDR1 LNHDA, CDR2 SQIVND (reference sequence). The CDR3 is 13 amino acids. J gave up 5 bases and V 7 bases, and 1 base lay outside the gene matches.

The V and J genes are TRBV2 and TRBJ2-7; TRBD1 agrees at 7 bases. V dropped 7 bases and J dropped 3; count of bases not matched to a gene: 15. CDR1 is SNHLY, CDR2 FYNNEI, per germline. This CDR3 contains 16 residues. CDR3 DNA sequence: TGTGCCAGCATTCAACCGCGGACAGGAGGAGGCTACGAGCAGTACTTC. Its protein is CASIQPRTGGGYEQYF.

The chain carries TRBV2 and TRBJ1-5, with D tentatively TRBD1 (6 bases). Germline-derived CDR1 and CDR2 are SNHLY and FYNNEI. V was trimmed by 7 bases and J by 7 bases, leaving 14 bases between them. The CDR3 length is 13 residues. This CDR3 is CASNSYREQPQHF. CDR3 nucleotides: TGTGCCAGCAATTCCTACAGGGAACAGCCCCAGCATTTT.

The chain is built from TRBV18 and TRBJ2-1; 7 positions match TRBD1. Trimming took 4 bases from V and 2 from J; bases not matched to a gene: 2. Germline V gene sequence: CDR1 KGHSH, CDR2 LQKENI. This CDR3 region has 14 residues. The DNA of the CDR3 is TGTGCCAGCTCACGGGACAGCACCTACAATGAGCAGTTCTTC. This gives the protein CASSRDSTYNEQFF.

This clone was observed a single time. The chain carries TRBV19 and TRBJ2-5; TRBD2 is a possible D gene (5 bases). Looked up from germline, CDR1 is LNHDA and CDR2 is SQIVND (reference sequence). Trimming left V 3 bases short and J 6 bases short, with 14 bases between. This CDR3 has 14 amino acids. The CDR3 DNA sequence: TGTGCCAGTAGTATCTCGAGATCCGGGAAGACCCAGTACTTC. As protein: CASSISRSGKTQYF.

The J gene is TRBJ1-2, the V gene TRBV6-5; the D gene is possibly TRBD1 (6 bases). The CDR3 length is 13 residues. The germline V and J ends were trimmed by 8 bases and 1 base, with 11 bases remaining between them. CDR1 and CDR2 from the germline V gene are MNHEY and SVGAGI. CDR3 sequence (DNA): TGTGCCAGCCGTCAGGGGCGTAACTATGGCTACACCTTC. It codes for CASRQGRNYGYTF.

The chain joins TRBV27 to TRBJ2-3; D possibly corresponds to TRBD1 (6 bases). V was trimmed by 5 bases and J by 2 bases, leaving 17 bases between them. CDR1 and CDR2 from the germline V gene are MNHEY and SMNVEV (reference sequence). The CDR3 spans 16 residues. The CDR3 here is CASSLYQQGTTDTQYF. The CDR3 nucleotides are TGTGCCAGCAGTCTCTACCAGCAGGGGACCACAGATACGCAGTATTTT.

The CDR3 spells CASSEGGDPAYEQYF. Written as DNA, the CDR3 is TGTGCCAGCAGTGAAGGGGGGGACCCAGCCTACGAGCAGTACTTC. The rearrangement joins TRBV2 to TRBJ2-7; tentatively, D is TRBD2 (6 bases). Germline lookup yields CDR1 SNHLY and CDR2 FYNNEI. With 1 base removed from V and 2 bases from J, the gap between germline ends came to 12 bases. This CDR3 is built from 15 residues.

J is TRBJ1-1 and V is TRBV5-1; 7 bases line up with TRBD1. CDR3 length: 14 amino acids. The germline V gene has CDR1 SGHRS and CDR2 YFSETQ. The V and J ends lost 4 bases and 10 bases, in that order; junction bases with no gene match: 13. In DNA, the CDR3 is TGCGCCAGCAGCGCGGGACAGCCTCTTTCCGGAGCTTTCTTT. Translating gives CASSAGQPLSGAFF.

V and J are TRBV10-3 and TRBJ2-1, with 8 bases identical to TRBD1. The CDR3 is 12 amino acids. Germline trimming cut 4 bases from V and 8 bases from J; bases unmatched to any gene: 1. CDR1 and CDR2 from the germline V gene are ENHRY and SYGVKD. The CDR3 DNA reads as TGTGCCATCAGTGTACAGGGGGATGAGCAGTTCTTC. This codes for CAISVQGDEQFF.

This chain links TRBV23-1 with TRBJ1-1, with no clear D. TRBV23-1 is recorded as an ORF, its role being uncertain. V lost 4 bases and J 3 bases, leaving 12 bases between the germline ends. The CDR3 length is 14 residues. CDR3 nucleotides: TGCGCCAGCAGTCCGCCCGCCGGGGACACTGAAGCTTTCTTT. It codes for CASSPPAGDTEAFF.

This chain joins TRBV6-5 and TRBJ1-5; 7 positions match TRBD1. The CDR3 covers 15 residues. CDR1 MNHEY and CDR2 SVGAGI come from the germline V gene. V lost 3 bases to trimming and J lost 3 bases; unmatched junction nucleotides: 5. For the CDR3, the DNA is TGTGCCAGCAGTTATAGACAGGGATACAATCAGCCCCAGCATTTT. Amino acid sequence: CASSYRQGYNQPQHF.

J is TRBJ2-7 and V is TRBV6-6, with D perhaps TRBD2 (5 bases). Deletions cut 8 bases from V and 0 bases from J, with 8 bases between. There are 12 residues in the CDR3. Germline V gene sequence: CDR1 MNHNY, CDR2 SVGAGI (reference sequence). The CDR3 DNA is TGTGCCAGCCGGGGATCCTCCTACGAGCAGTACTTC. Encoded protein: CASRGSSYEQYF.

V gene TRBV19 combines with J gene TRBJ1-2, with 10 nucleotides matching TRBD1. CDR1 is LNHDA and CDR2 is SQIVND in the germline V gene (reference sequence). The V gene end was trimmed by 5 bases and the J gene end by 0 bases; junction bases not matched to a gene: 9. This CDR3 is 17 amino acids long. CDR3 DNA: TGTGCCAGTAGTCCCCCCCCGGGACAGGGGCCTAACTATGGCTACACCTTC. Translating gives CASSPPPGQGPNYGYTF.

This clone was observed a few times. The gene calls are TRBV9 and TRBJ2-3, with TRBD2 matching over 8 bases. V was pared by 1 base and J by 1 base, with 8 bases of the junction left unmatched. The CDR3 has 17 residues. In germline, CDR1 is SGDLS, CDR2 YYNGEE. The DNA for the CDR3 is TGTGCCAGCAGCGTATGGGAACTAGCGGCCGGCACAGATACGCAGTATTTT. It translates to CASSVWELAAGTDTQYF.

The V and J genes are TRBV6-5 and TRBJ2-7; D uncertain. V was pared by 5 bases and J by 2 bases, with 16 bases between. Germline CDR1 reads MNHEY; CDR2 reads SVGAGI. This CDR3 has 15 residues. CDR3 in DNA: TGTGCCAGCAGTCTCTACTATGGCGCCGCCTACGAGCAGTACGTC. Residues: CASSLYYGAAYEQYV.